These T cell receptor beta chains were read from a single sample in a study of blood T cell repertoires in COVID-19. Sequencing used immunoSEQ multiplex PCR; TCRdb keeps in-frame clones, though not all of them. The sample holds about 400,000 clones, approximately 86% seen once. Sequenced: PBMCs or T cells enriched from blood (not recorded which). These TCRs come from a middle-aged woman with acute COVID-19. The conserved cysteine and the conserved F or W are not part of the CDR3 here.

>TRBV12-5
ASGLVMGQGTYGYT
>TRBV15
ATSRWDRGYGYT
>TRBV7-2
ASSLNRDRGSSPLH
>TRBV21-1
ASPPQGQFNEKLF
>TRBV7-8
ASSRGRDQPQH
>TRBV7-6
ASSLRGRGSGNTIY
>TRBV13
ASSFTQGSGNTIY
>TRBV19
ASSISYAGHSPLH
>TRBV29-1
SVVSADIQY
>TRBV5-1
ASSLVRGGEQF
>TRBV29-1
SVEDPRTGFEAF
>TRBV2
ASSEAPGRTGELF
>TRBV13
ASSLGGREDVGTEAF
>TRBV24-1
ATEGQNTDTQY
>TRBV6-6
ASAIRTSGDKEQY
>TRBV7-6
ASSASQGMNTEAF
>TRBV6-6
ASQRHGVYGYT
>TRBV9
ASSPSSGGGSETQY
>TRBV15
ATSRVPPGSEAF
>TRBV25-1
ASSGRGGQGYT
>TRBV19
ASRLLGGTVRGQPQH
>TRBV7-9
ASSLAGVTEQF
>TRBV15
ATSRHRQGDTEAF
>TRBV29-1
SVGSSLNTEAF
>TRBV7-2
ASSSSGVTEAF
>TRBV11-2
ASSLGRGPNYEQY
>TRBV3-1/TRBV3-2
ASSWGGSEKLF
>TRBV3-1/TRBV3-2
ASSPRSQETQY
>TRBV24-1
ATSDPRTGNGYT
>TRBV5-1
ASSLVSGDAGELF
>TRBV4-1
ASSLRQAPNTEAF
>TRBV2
ASSAPWSINIQY
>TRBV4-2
ASSQDPLDRVHGYT
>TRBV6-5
ASSRDRTNYGYT
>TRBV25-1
ASSDHPNSPLH
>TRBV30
AWRDSLNEKLF
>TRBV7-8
ASSPRRLAGGNEQF
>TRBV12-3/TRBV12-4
ASSLTVNTEAF
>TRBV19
ASSIFGAQTEAF
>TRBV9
ASSASGQGDSYNSPLH
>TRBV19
ASSPGSLGTQY
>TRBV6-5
ASSIRLAGSYEQY
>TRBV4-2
ASSQEGADTDTQY
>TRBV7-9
ASSSWGEGGDTQY
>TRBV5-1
ASSLGRGRNTGELF
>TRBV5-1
ASSSWTGENQPQH
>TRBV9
ASSVLGTGSYNEQF
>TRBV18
ASSPGGGTETQY
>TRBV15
ATSRQTTADTEAF
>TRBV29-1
SVEAESSYEQY
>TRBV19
ASTGYRGGPNYGYT
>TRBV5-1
ASSFQASGGVETQY
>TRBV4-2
ASSQGGLGGDTQY
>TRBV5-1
ASSFVAFSYNEQF